Many counts were recorded for the clone carrying this T cell receptor beta chain. Its antigen remains unidentified. This library used about 360 ng RNA and molecular barcoded adaptors spanning alpha/delta and beta/gamma chains. From the reads, TCRdb called clonotypes with MiXCR, one entry per CDR3 protein. The data contain over 55,000 distinct CDR3 sequences, 14% of them singletons. This entry is derived from a study of read filtering for tumor transcriptome and immune sequencing. Study results and caveats: Without single-read clonotypes, shared clonotype proportions correlated more between IR-seq and RNA-seq. Even smaller IR-seq throughput identified most shared clonotypes.

V lost 4 bases, J lost 6 bases, and 18 bases lay in between. This CDR3 region has 15 residues. The sequence came from a donor aged 40 or older with multiple myeloma. Sequencing input: a population of CD138-negative cells sorted from bone marrow. The chain recombines TRBV12-3 or TRBV12-4 with TRBJ1-2; possible D gene TRBD1, 5 bases. The CDR3 is CASSSQMTDFHGYTF. The DNA for the CDR3 is TGTGCCAGCAGTTCCCAGATGACAGACTTCCATGGCTACACCTTC.